Listed here are 16 T cell receptor beta chains from one sample, sequenced in a study of cytomegalovirus exposure and HLA in healthy donors. The PCR employed 60 Vbeta primers together with 13 Jbeta primers. Some clones are missing from TCRdb's copy, which holds only in-frame ones; the method was immunoSEQ multiplex PCR. The profile shows approximately 81,000 clones, roughly 83% of them singletons. The material sequenced was PBMCs. These receptors came from a woman aged 50 to 65 in good health and CMV-seronegative.

V gene TRBV9 combines with J gene TRBJ2-1; 13 bases are a match to TRBD2. Germline trimming cut 5 bases from V and 10 bases from J; bases unmatched to any gene: 12. The CDR3 covers 16 residues. The germline V gene encodes CDR1 SGDLS and CDR2 YYNGEE. For the CDR3, the DNA is TGTGCCAGCAGTTTCTCCCGGACTAGCGGGAGAAACGAGCAGTTCTTC. Protein sequence: CASSFSRTSGRNEQFF.

This clone was detected only a few times. This CDR3 reads CASSLVSRQEEEQYF. Here the CDR3 DNA reads TGCGCCAGCAGCTTGGTTTCCCGACAGGAGGAAGAGCAGTACTTC. The V gene is TRBV5-1, the J gene TRBJ2-7; the D gene is possibly TRBD1 (6 bases). Germline V lookup: CDR1 SGHRS, CDR2 YFSETQ. Trimming removed 0 bases from V and 7 bases from J, with 17 bases in between. This CDR3 is built from 15 residues. The full variable domain, with the rest looked up from reference TRBV5-1 and TRBJ2-7, is KAGVTQTPRYLIKTRGQQVTLSCSPISGHRSVSWYQQTPGQGLQFLFEYFSETQRNKGNFPGRFSGRQFSNSRSEMNVSTLELGDSALYLCASSLVSRQEEEQYFGPGTRLTVT.

This clone was seen once. The CDR3 loop is CASSSSPLAGSSYNEQFF. CDR3 sequence (DNA): TGTGCCAGCAGCTCGAGCCCCCTCGCGGGAAGCTCCTACAATGAGCAGTTCTTC. The rearrangement uses TRBV7-2 and TRBJ2-1, with D possibly being TRBD2 (6 bases). The CDR3 is 18 amino acids. Germline assignment: CDR1 SGHTA and CDR2 FQGNSA. V lost 4 bases and J lost 0, with 19 bases in between.

CDR3 sequence reads: CASSFDRANSPLHF. CDR3 in DNA: TGCGCCAGCAGCTTTGACAGGGCCAATTCACCCCTCCACTTT. J is TRBJ1-6 and V is TRBV5-1, with 7 bases aligning to TRBD1. After removal of 2 bases from V and 7 bases from J, the junction contained 3 bases not matched to a gene. Germline-derived CDR1 and CDR2 are SGHRS and YFSETQ. CDR3 length: 14 amino acids.

Comment on this clone: A read error may produce the germline difference seen at one junction end. V gene TRBV7-7 combines with J gene TRBJ2-5; perhaps TRBD2 as D (5 bases). CDR1 SSHAT and CDR2 FNYEAQ come from the germline V gene (reference sequence). This CDR3 comprises 15 residues. CDR3 protein: CASSLAPGDQETQYF. In DNA form, the CDR3 reads TGTGCTAGCAGCTTAGCGCCCGGTGACCAAGAGACCCAGTACTTC.

The genes are TRBV4-3 and TRBJ1-2, with no clear D. The CDR3 loop spans 16 amino acids. V was cut by 6 bases and J by 4 bases, with 21 bases left in between. CDR1 LGHNA and CDR2 YSLEER come from the germline V gene. The CDR3 loop reads CASSPVEEDLSYGYTF. CDR3 bases: TGCGCCAGCAGTCCCGTCGAGGAAGACCTGAGCTATGGCTACACCTTC.

This clone was observed a handful of times. This chain links TRBV9 with TRBJ1-2; 10 bases agree with TRBD1. Trimming cost V 3 bases and J 8 bases; bases outside gene matches: 10. The germline gives CDR1 SGDLS, CDR2 YYNGEE. The length of the CDR3 is 15 residues. The CDR3 DNA is TGTGCCAGCAGCGGAGGATCCGGGACAGGGGACGGCTACACCTTC. This translates into CASSGGSGTGDGYTF.

V is TRBV2 and J is TRBJ2-7, with 9 bases fitting TRBD2. This CDR3 comprises 16 residues. CDR1 is SNHLY, CDR2 FYNNEI, per germline. The junction had 8 bases not matched to a gene; V was cut back by 0 bases and J by 5 bases. The CDR3 loop reads CASSEARGSGSHEQYF. CDR3 bases: TGTGCCAGCAGTGAAGCGCGCGGTAGCGGGAGCCACGAGCAGTACTTC.

The chain recombines TRBV27 with TRBJ2-6, with a tentative D call TRBD1 (6 bases). Germline lookup yields CDR1 MNHEY and CDR2 SMNVEV (reference sequence). The germline V and J ends were trimmed by 6 bases and 0 bases, with 21 bases remaining between them. This CDR3 is 19 amino acids long. In nucleotides, the CDR3 is TGTGCCAGCAGAGCCTCCTCGGGACACTCCCGCTCTGGGGCCAACGTCCTGACTTTC. This encodes CASRASSGHSRSGANVLTF.

This chain connects TRBV29-1 to TRBJ1-1; no clear D. Per the germline V gene, CDR1 is SQVTM and CDR2 is ANQGSEA. V was trimmed by 0 bases and J by 10 bases, leaving 6 bases between them. The CDR3 covers 10 residues. In DNA, the CDR3 is TGCAGCGTTGAAGAGTTGCGAGCTTTCTTT. Amino acids: CSVEELRAFF.

A few counts support this clone. The chain combines TRBV5-6 with TRBJ2-2, with D perhaps matching TRBD1 (6 bases). Trimming took 4 bases from V and 1 from J, leaving 14 bases between them. The CDR3 totals 16 residues. Germline CDR1 is SGHDT and CDR2 is YYEEEE. CDR3 nucleotide sequence: TGTGCCAGCAGCCCCCAACAGGGATTGAACACCGGGGAGCTGTTTTTT. Its protein is CASSPQQGLNTGELFF.

The chain couples TRBV11-2 to TRBJ2-6; TRBD1 aligns across 8 bases. V lost 10 bases and J lost 10; bases outside the gene matches: 18. Germline lookup yields CDR1 SGHAT and CDR2 FQNNGV. This CDR3 spans 16 amino acids. In DNA form, the CDR3 reads TGTGCCACTATATCGCAGGGGGCCAGAGGTAGAAACGTCCTGACTTTC. Its translation is CATISQGARGRNVLTF.

V usage is TRBV2 and J usage is TRBJ2-3; perhaps TRBD2 as D (5 bases). Germline V gene lookup returns CDR1 SNHLY and CDR2 FYNNEI. The CDR3 is 15 residues long. V was cut by 3 bases and J by 1 base, with 11 bases left in between. CDR3: CASSDGIGGTDTQYF. Written as DNA, the CDR3 is TGTGCCAGCAGTGACGGGATAGGAGGCACAGATACGCAGTATTTT.

V is TRBV7-2 and J is TRBJ2-3; TRBD2 matches at 11 bases. This CDR3 has 15 amino acids. V lost 5 bases, J lost 2 bases, and 3 bases stayed unmatched. Germline loops: CDR1 SGHTA, CDR2 FQGNSA. CDR3 sequence: CASSVTSGVTDTQYF. DNA of the CDR3: TGTGCCAGCAGCGTGACTAGCGGGGTCACAGATACGCAGTATTTT.

CDR3 nucleotide sequence: TGTGCCATCAGCCTCCGACAGGTGGAACTTGGAGGCTACACCTTC. This codes for CAISLRQVELGGYTF. The chain combines TRBV10-3 with TRBJ1-2; D is perhaps TRBD1 (6 bases). The ends were cut back, 6 bases at V and 8 bases at J, with 22 bases in the middle. The CDR3 contains 15 residues. Germline CDR1 is ENHRY and CDR2 is SYGVKD.

The gene calls are TRBV5-1 and TRBJ2-2, with D possibly matching TRBD2 (5 bases). V was shortened by 2 bases and J by 1 base, with 12 bases between the two germline ends. The CDR3 is 16 amino acids. Per the germline V gene, CDR1 is SGHRS and CDR2 is YFSETQ. CDR3: CASSLEGRRNTGELFF. The CDR3, as DNA: TGCGCCAGCAGCTTAGAGGGTAGGCGGAACACCGGGGAGCTGTTTTTT.